The 16 T cell receptor beta chains below were found in one sample sequenced in a study of monozygotic twins with inflammatory bowel disease. TCRdb reanalyzed the 5' RACE reads, giving one entry per CDR3 protein sequence and no DNA. The table for this sample gives approximately 400,000 distinct CDR3 sequences. The sample consisted of blood. Every receptor here comes from a human donor with ulcerative colitis or Crohn's disease, or a healthy co-twin of an affected twin (not recorded which).

This chain links TRBV28 with TRBJ1-2; TCRdb lists TRBD1, though no DNA is available to test this call. Germline CDR1 MDHEN, CDR2 SYDVKM. CDR3 size: 12 residues. This chain's CDR3 is CASRRAVNGYTF.

This chain links TRBV7-2 with TRBJ2-3; as DNA is missing, the TRBD2 call by TCRdb cannot be tested. CDR3 length equals 13 residues. Germline loops: CDR1 SGHTA, CDR2 FQGNSA. The CDR3 spells CASSLGGGTSQYF.

CDR3 amino acids: CASRSGGNQPQHF. This chain uses TRBV19 with TRBJ1-5; without DNA, the TCRdb call of TRBD1 cannot be checked. CDR3 size: 13 residues. CDR1 and CDR2 (germline): LNHDA, SQIVND (reference sequence).

The chain couples TRBV4-3 to TRBJ1-1; the TRBD1 assignment by TCRdb is unverifiable without DNA. The CDR3 totals 15 residues. Germline V gene lookup returns CDR1 LGHNA and CDR2 YSLEER. This chain's CDR3 is CASSQLSGGNTEAFF.

The chain has TRBV10-3 and TRBJ2-5; TCRdb proposes TRBD2, but this gene call is untestable without DNA. Germline V gives CDR1 ENHRY, CDR2 SYGVKD. This CDR3 spans 15 amino acids. The CDR3 reads CAISAYRGKEETQYF.

The V gene is TRBV7-6, the J gene TRBJ2-3; TCRdb proposes TRBD2, but this gene call is untestable without DNA. The CDR3 loop spans 16 amino acids. Germline lookup yields CDR1 SGHVS and CDR2 FNYEAQ. CDR3 amino acids: CASSTWTSGLVDTQYF.

V gene TRBV28 combines with J gene TRBJ2-2; checking the TCRdb D call of TRBD2 is not possible without DNA. Germline loops: CDR1 MDHEN, CDR2 SYDVKM. This CDR3 is 15 amino acids long. The CDR3 loop is CASSGRAANTGELFF. The entire variable domain, with the rest obtained from reference TRBV28 and TRBJ2-2, is as follows: DVKVTQSSRYLVKRTGEKVFLECVQDMDHENMFWYRQDPGLGLRLIYFSYDVKMKEKGDIPEGYSVSREKKERFSLILESASTNQTSMYLCASSGRAANTGELFFGEGSRLTVL.

This chain connects TRBV10-3 to TRBJ2-7; as DNA is missing, the TRBD1 call by TCRdb cannot be tested. The V gene's germline CDR1 is ENHRY and CDR2 SYGVKD. The length of the CDR3 is 13 residues. The CDR3 protein is CAIGSGGGYEQYF.

The chain is built from TRBV7-9 and TRBJ2-3; TCRdb outputs TRBD2, but without DNA this stays unchecked. The CDR3 spans 16 residues. CDR1 SEHNR and CDR2 FQNEAQ come from the germline V gene (reference sequence). The CDR3 protein is CASSLRVGLPTDTQYF.

This rearrangement joins TRBV20-1 to TRBJ2-1; TCRdb picks TRBD2, but there is no DNA to check that call. The CDR3 spans 14 residues. Germline V gene data show CDR1 as DFQATT and CDR2 as SNEGSKA (reference sequence). The CDR3 here is CSARGLDWISEQFF.

V usage is TRBV5-5 and J usage is TRBJ2-4; TCRdb gives TRBD1 as the D gene, but with no DNA this cannot be confirmed. CDR1 is SGHKS and CDR2 is YYEKEE in the germline V gene (reference sequence). This CDR3 spans 14 amino acids. CDR3 amino acids: CASSTGLGKNIQYF. Based on the CDR3 plus reference TRBV5-5 and TRBJ2-4, the full variable domain is DAGVTQSPTHLIKTRGQQVTLRCSPISGHKSVSWYQQVLGQGPQFIFQYYEKEERGRGNFPDRFSARQFPNYSSELNVNALLLGDSALYLCASSTGLGKNIQYFGAGTRLSVL.

The chain carries TRBV29-1 and TRBJ2-7; there is no DNA to check the TCRdb D call of TRBD2. Looked up from germline, CDR1 is SQVTM and CDR2 is ANQGSEA. There are 13 residues in the CDR3. This chain's CDR3 is CSVETSGTYEQYF.

The CDR3 spells CASSRIQVNTIYF. The rearrangement links TRBV3-1 to TRBJ1-3. Germline V gene data show CDR1 as LGHDT and CDR2 as YNNKEL (reference sequence). The CDR3 contains 13 residues.

The genes are TRBV5-1 and TRBJ1-2; TCRdb gives TRBD1 as the D gene, but with no DNA this cannot be confirmed. This CDR3 has 13 residues. Germline CDR1 reads SGHRS; CDR2 reads YFSETQ. The CDR3 protein is CASSLGTDYGYTF.

The rearrangement links TRBV7-9 to TRBJ2-1. The CDR3 runs 14 residues. Germline values: CDR1 SEHNR, CDR2 FQNEAQ (reference sequence). The CDR3 sequence: CASITSDSYNEQFF. The full variable domain, its missing parts supplied by reference TRBV7-9 and TRBJ2-1, is DTGVSQNPRHKITKRGQNVTFRCDPISEHNRLYWYRQTLGQGPEFLTYFQNEAQLEKSRLLSDRFSAERPKGSFSTLEIQRTEQGDSAMYLCASITSDSYNEQFFGPGTRLTVL.

The V call is TRBV30, the J call TRBJ1-2. The CDR3 has 12 residues. Germline CDR1 is GTSNPN and CDR2 is SVGIG (reference sequence). The CDR3 loop is CAWSVQNFGYTF.